These 26 T cell receptor beta chains came from one sample sequenced in a study of Ad26.COV2.S vaccination and SARS-CoV-2 variants. The treatment denotes: some 19 received Ad26.COV2.S at low or high dose, single or two shots; about 5 received placebo; per-sample allocation not given. Collection of the samples took place on day 63 after the first injection of vaccine or placebo. The table came from immunoSEQ multiplex PCR; TCRdb's copy has only in-frame clones and leaves some out. Of around 450,000 clones in the sample, 85% to 90% were seen once. The starting material was peripheral blood, obtained in a trial of Ad26.COV2.S vaccine versus placebo. All receptors come from a person between 18 and 59 years old who received the Ad26.COV2.S COVID-19 vaccine or a placebo.

The chain links TRBV3-1 (or the pseudogene TRBV3-2) to TRBJ2-1; D possibly corresponds to TRBD2 (5 bases). Germline CDR1 reads LGHDT; CDR2 reads YNNKEL (reference sequence). This CDR3 is 16 amino acids long. Trimming pared 2 bases from V and 2 bases from J, leaving 13 bases between. The CDR3 region is CASSQLGSGTYNEQFF. DNA of the CDR3: TGTGCCAGCAGCCAACTTGGGTCGGGGACCTACAATGAGCAGTTCTTC.

The chain links TRBV9 to TRBJ1-2; D remains unclear. This CDR3 contains 14 residues. Germline CDR1 SGDLS, CDR2 YYNGEE. Trimming removed 0 bases at V and 2 bases at J, with 8 bases between. The CDR3 region has the DNA TGTGCCAGCAGCGTAGACACGAGGAACTATGGCTACACCTTC. It yields the protein CASSVDTRNYGYTF.

The chain has TRBV5-4 and TRBJ1-4, with TRBD1 matching 8 bases. Trimming cost V 4 bases and J 7 bases; bases outside gene matches: 6. The CDR3 extends over 14 amino acids. Germline V lookup: CDR1 SGHNT, CDR2 YYREEE (reference sequence). CDR3 residues: CASSDRGEGEKLFF. The CDR3 bases are TGTGCCAGCAGCGACAGGGGTGAGGGTGAAAAACTGTTTTTT.

Turning to this clone: This sample includes further DNA sequences coding for the same CDR3. V is TRBV9 and J is TRBJ1-3; D gene uncertain. Germline V gene data show CDR1 as SGDLS and CDR2 as YYNGEE. This CDR3 region has 13 residues. V was clipped by 0 bases and J by 1 base, with 2 bases between them. The CDR3 loop is CASSVGSGNTIYF. The CDR3 DNA sequence: TGTGCCAGCAGCGTAGGATCTGGAAACACCATATATTTT.

V is TRBV27 and J is TRBJ1-5; 7 nucleotides line up with TRBD1. There are 14 residues in the CDR3. Germline V CDR1 and CDR2: MNHEY, SMNVEV (reference sequence). Unmatched junction bases numbered 7, after V lost 9 bases and J lost 2 bases. CDR3 loop: CARTDRVGNQPQHF. As DNA, the CDR3 is TGTGCCAGGACTGACAGGGTAGGCAATCAGCCCCAGCATTTT.

The chain employs TRBV5-1 and TRBJ2-7, with 13 bases matching TRBD2. Germline V gene sequence: CDR1 SGHRS, CDR2 YFSETQ. V shed 0 bases, J shed 2 bases, and the junction held 5 bases outside the gene matches. The CDR3 has 17 amino acids. The CDR3 sequence is CASSLAPGLAGTYEQYV. The CDR3 nucleotides are TGCGCCAGCAGCTTGGCCCCGGGACTAGCGGGGACCTACGAGCAGTACGTC.

The chain links TRBV9 to TRBJ1-5; perhaps TRBD1 as D (6 bases). Germline CDR1 reads SGDLS; CDR2 reads YYNGEE. This CDR3 is 15 amino acids long. Trimming stripped 7 bases from V and 0 bases from J, with 14 bases between. The CDR3 spells CASASTGHSNQPQHF. Here the CDR3 DNA reads TGTGCCAGCGCAAGTACAGGGCATAGCAATCAGCCCCAGCATTTT.

The chain joins TRBV27 to TRBJ2-1, with 7 bases fitting TRBD2. CDR3 length: 15 amino acids. Germline-derived CDR1 and CDR2 are MNHEY and SMNVEV (reference sequence). The V gene end was trimmed by 6 bases and the J gene end by 4 bases; junction bases not matched to a gene: 9. CDR3 sequence: CASRNAGAGYNEQFF. The CDR3 DNA sequence: TGTGCCAGCAGAAATGCGGGAGCTGGGTACAATGAGCAGTTCTTC.

As concerns this clone: Other DNA sequences in this sample translate to the same CDR3. The chain is built from TRBV6-5 and TRBJ1-1; tentative D call: TRBD1 (5 bases). From germline, CDR1 is MNHEY and CDR2 SVGAGI. The CDR3 runs to 14 residues. V lost 4 bases, J lost 4 bases, and 13 bases lay in between. CDR3 coding DNA: TGTGCCAGCAGTTTACGGGGGGGAGGCACTGAAGCTTTCTTT. This codes for CASSLRGGGTEAFF.

This chain uses TRBV5-1 with TRBJ2-1; TRBD2 is a possible D gene (5 bases). The CDR3 runs 19 residues. Germline CDR1 and CDR2: SGHRS and YFSETQ. Trimming shortened V by 4 bases and J by 0 bases, and 23 bases separated the two germline ends. The CDR3 here is CASSPGDSVPRSSYNEQFF. For the CDR3, the DNA is TGCGCCAGCAGCCCCGGTGATAGCGTTCCCCGAAGCTCCTACAATGAGCAGTTCTTC.

The CDR3 spells CASSQGTGGYYGYTF. CDR3 DNA: TGTGCCAGCAGCCAGGGGACAGGGGGCTACTATGGCTACACCTTC. V and J are TRBV3-1 (or the pseudogene TRBV3-2) and TRBJ1-2; TRBD1 aligns across 12 bases. Trimming removed 3 bases from V and 3 bases from J; junction bases left unmatched: 2. CDR1 is LGHDT, CDR2 YNNKEL, per germline (reference sequence). This CDR3 region has 15 residues.

This clone appeared once. The V call is TRBV6-5, the J call TRBJ2-2, with D perhaps TRBD1 or TRBD2 (5 bases each). The germline gives CDR1 MNHEY, CDR2 SVGAGI. The V end lost 5 bases, the J end lost 3 bases, and 13 bases lay between the germline ends. CDR3 length: 15 amino acids. As DNA, the CDR3 is TGTGCCAGCAGTACCCGGGACGGCTACACCGGGGAGCTGTTTTTT. Translation: CASSTRDGYTGELFF.

A few counts support this clone. The rearrangement links TRBV30 to TRBJ1-1; 8 positions agree with TRBD1. The germline V gene encodes CDR1 GTSNPN and CDR2 SVGIG (reference sequence). J lost 5 bases, V lost 4 bases, and 6 bases had no gene match. The CDR3 runs 13 residues. The CDR3 DNA reads as TGTGCCTGGACGGACAGGGAAGGAACTGAAGCTTTCTTT. It yields the protein CAWTDREGTEAFF.

V usage is TRBV21-1 and J usage is TRBJ2-7; the DNA was not compared with TRBD2, the D call given in the table. TRBV21-1 is a recognized pseudogene. CDR3 length: 16 amino acids. In nucleotides, the CDR3 is TGTGCCAGCAGCACCCGTTCTAGCGGGAGGACCTACGAGCAGTACGTC. Its protein is CASSTRSSGRTYEQYV.

This clone appeared a few times. This rearrangement joins TRBV4-1 to TRBJ1-3; 9 nucleotides agree with TRBD1. The CDR3 length is 17 residues. Per germline, CDR1 MGHRA and CDR2 YSYEKL. The V and J ends lost 4 bases and 1 base, in that order; junction bases with no gene match: 8. The CDR3, as DNA: TGCGCCAGCAGCCGAGAGGGACAGGGAGAATCTGGAAACACCATATATTTT. Residues: CASSREGQGESGNTIYF.

The chain employs TRBV28 and TRBJ1-3; D is unclear. Germline values: CDR1 MDHEN, CDR2 SYDVKM. CDR3 length: 14 residues. The ends were cut back, 3 bases at V and 4 bases at J, with 10 bases in the middle. Here the CDR3 reads CASSLWVTGNTIYF. As DNA, the CDR3 is TGTGCCAGCAGTTTGTGGGTCACGGGAAACACCATATATTTT.

This chain links TRBV15 with TRBJ1-1, with TRBD1 identical over 7 bases. The CDR3 extends over 12 amino acids. Germline CDR1 and CDR2: LNHNV and YYDKDF (reference sequence). V shed 2 bases, J shed 7 bases, and the junction held 1 base outside the gene matches. CDR3 region: CATSRHRGEAFF. DNA for the CDR3: TGTGCCACCAGCAGACACAGGGGTGAAGCTTTCTTT.

J is TRBJ1-4 and V is TRBV27, with TRBD1 as a possible D gene (6 bases). V gave up 5 bases and J gave up 4 bases, with 11 bases separating them. This CDR3 comprises 14 residues. Germline loops: CDR1 MNHEY, CDR2 SMNVEV (reference sequence). The CDR3 sequence: CASSLRGINEKLFF. The CDR3 nucleotides read TGTGCCAGCAGTCTAAGGGGGATTAATGAAAAACTGTTTTTT.

The chain is built from TRBV6-6 and TRBJ2-1; TRBD1 aligns across 9 bases. V lost 5 bases to trimming and J lost 8 bases; unmatched junction nucleotides: 13. Germline V lookup: CDR1 MNHNY, CDR2 SVGAGI (reference sequence). CDR3 length: 16 amino acids. Here the CDR3 DNA reads TGTGCCAGCAGTAAACGGGACAGGGCTTACGACTATGAGCAGTTCTTC. It translates to CASSKRDRAYDYEQFF.

The chain links TRBV5-4 to TRBJ2-1; D ambiguous. In germline, CDR1 is SGHNT, CDR2 YYREEE (reference sequence). V lost 6 bases and J 4 bases, leaving 11 bases between the germline ends. This CDR3 region has 13 residues. CDR3 loop: CASKVSRYNEQFF. As DNA, the CDR3 is TGTGCCAGCAAAGTGAGTCGGTACAATGAGCAGTTCTTC.

This chain uses TRBV10-3 with TRBJ2-3; D unresolved. The germline V gene has CDR1 ENHRY and CDR2 SYGVKD. V was trimmed by 4 bases and J by 3 bases, leaving 17 bases between them. The CDR3 has 16 amino acids. CDR3 residues: CAISGTTRVRTDTQYF. The CDR3 DNA reads TGTGCCATCAGTGGGACGACTCGTGTAAGGACAGATACGCAGTATTTT.

The gene calls are TRBV5-1 and TRBJ1-1; D ambiguous. CDR1 and CDR2 from the germline V gene are SGHRS and YFSETQ. Trimming shortened V by 0 bases and J by 0 bases, and 0 bases separated the two germline ends. This CDR3 contains 12 residues. Here the CDR3 reads CASSLVNTEAFF. CDR3 coding DNA: TGCGCCAGCAGCTTGGTGAACACTGAAGCTTTCTTT.

The genes are TRBV6-5 and TRBJ2-3; no reliable D call. This CDR3 is built from 14 residues. Germline CDR1 is MNHEY and CDR2 is SVGAGI. The germline V and J ends were trimmed by 5 bases and 1 base, with 10 bases remaining between them. The CDR3 coding sequence is TGTGCCAGCAGTATCAGGACGGGCACAGATACGCAGTATTTT. Protein product: CASSIRTGTDTQYF.

CDR3 loop: CASSVGTGSYTGELFF. In DNA, the CDR3 is TGTGCCAGCAGCGTAGGGACAGGTTCCTACACCGGGGAGCTGTTTTTT. The chain links TRBV9 to TRBJ2-2; 7 nucleotides line up with TRBD1. The CDR3 extends over 16 amino acids. Trimming cost V 0 bases and J 3 bases; bases outside gene matches: 5. CDR1 is SGDLS and CDR2 is YYNGEE in the germline V gene.

This chain uses TRBV11-3 with TRBJ1-1; maybe TRBD1 (6 bases). Trimming cost V 1 base and J 0 bases, with 12 bases left between them. Germline CDR1 and CDR2: SGHNT and YENEEA. The CDR3 is 16 amino acids. CDR3 in DNA: TGTGCCAGCAGCTTAGCATTTGGGACACTGAACACTGAAGCTTTCTTT. Translating it yields CASSLAFGTLNTEAFF.

J is TRBJ2-2 and V is TRBV6-5, with 10 bases identical to TRBD1. The length of the CDR3 is 15 residues. V was clipped by 6 bases and J by 6 bases; unmatched bases: 7. Germline CDR1 MNHEY, CDR2 SVGAGI. The CDR3 region has the DNA TGTGCCAGCAGGCCCGACAGGGGGCGCCCCGGGGAGCTGTTTTTT. Amino acids: CASRPDRGRPGELFF.